Below, one T cell receptor (beta chain) is given with its context. The antigen remains undetermined. This entry is derived from a study of early T cells in non-severe SARS-CoV-2 infection. Study background: Alpha and beta chains were unpaired, from unsorted whole-blood bulk RNA.

Individual cDNA molecules received unique molecular identifiers during library preparation. MiXCR, applied by TCRdb to the 5' RACE reads, yields one record per CDR3 protein. The profile covers tens of thousands of distinct CDR3 sequences, with 9.5% to 15% appearing a single time and about 1.6% taken by the ten largest. Study conclusions and caveats: Matching results from VDJdb favored anti-spike CD8 responses, leaving private and CD4 specificities undetected.

The sequence was collected from an adult who was a healthcare worker with PCR-confirmed SARS-CoV-2 infection or an uninfected control (not recorded which). Sequenced: whole blood.

The CDR3 sequence: CASQAAGANVLTF. The CDR3 DNA sequence: TGTGCCAGTCAAGCAGCCGGGGCCAACGTCCTGACTTTC. This chain links TRBV19 with TRBJ2-6; unclear D gene. The ends were cut back, 8 bases at V and 4 bases at J, with 9 bases in the middle. Per the germline V gene, CDR1 is LNHDA and CDR2 is SQIVND (reference sequence). CDR3 length: 13 residues.